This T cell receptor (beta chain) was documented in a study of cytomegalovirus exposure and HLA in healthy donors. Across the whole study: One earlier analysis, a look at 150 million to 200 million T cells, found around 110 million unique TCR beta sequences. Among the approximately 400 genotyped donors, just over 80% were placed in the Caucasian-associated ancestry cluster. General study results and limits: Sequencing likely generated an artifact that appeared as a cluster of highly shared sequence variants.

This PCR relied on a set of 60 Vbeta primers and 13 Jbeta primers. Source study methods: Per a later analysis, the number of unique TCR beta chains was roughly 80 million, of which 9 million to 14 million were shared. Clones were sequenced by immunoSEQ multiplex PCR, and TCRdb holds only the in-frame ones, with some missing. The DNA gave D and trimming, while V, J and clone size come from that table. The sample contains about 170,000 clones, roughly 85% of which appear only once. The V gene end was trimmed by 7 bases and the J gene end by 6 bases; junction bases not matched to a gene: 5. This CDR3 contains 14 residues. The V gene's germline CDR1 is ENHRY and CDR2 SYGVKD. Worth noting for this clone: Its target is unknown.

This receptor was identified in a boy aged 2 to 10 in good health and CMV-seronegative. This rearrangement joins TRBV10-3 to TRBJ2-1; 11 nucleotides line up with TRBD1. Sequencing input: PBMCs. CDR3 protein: CAIKGQGEGNEQFF. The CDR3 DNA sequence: TGTGCCATCAAGGGACAGGGGGAGGGCAATGAGCAGTTCTTC.